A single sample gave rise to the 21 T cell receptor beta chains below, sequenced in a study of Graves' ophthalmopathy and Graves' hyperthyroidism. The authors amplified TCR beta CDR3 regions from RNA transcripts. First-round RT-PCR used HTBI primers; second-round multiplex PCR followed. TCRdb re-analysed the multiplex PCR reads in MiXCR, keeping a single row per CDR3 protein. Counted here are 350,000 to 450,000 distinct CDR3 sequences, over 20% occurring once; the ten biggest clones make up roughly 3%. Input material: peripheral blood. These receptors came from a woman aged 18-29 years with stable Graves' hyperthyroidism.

The CDR3 sequence: CASSVRGVAEAFF. The DNA of the CDR3 is TGTGCCAGCAGTGTCAGGGGGGTTGCTGAAGCTTTCTTT. The rearrangement joins TRBV6-1 to TRBJ1-1, with 7 positions matching TRBD1. Germline V gives CDR1 MNHNS, CDR2 SASEGT. The CDR3 extends over 13 amino acids. The J segment lost 6 bases and the V segment lost 4 bases, leaving 5 bases of the junction unmatched.

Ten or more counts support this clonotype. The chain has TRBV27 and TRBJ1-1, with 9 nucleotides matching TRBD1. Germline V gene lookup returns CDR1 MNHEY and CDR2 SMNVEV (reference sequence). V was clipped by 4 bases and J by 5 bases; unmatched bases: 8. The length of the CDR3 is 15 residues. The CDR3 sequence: CASSSTQGTGTEAFF. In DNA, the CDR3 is TGTGCCAGCAGTTCGACGCAAGGGACAGGGACTGAAGCTTTCTTT.

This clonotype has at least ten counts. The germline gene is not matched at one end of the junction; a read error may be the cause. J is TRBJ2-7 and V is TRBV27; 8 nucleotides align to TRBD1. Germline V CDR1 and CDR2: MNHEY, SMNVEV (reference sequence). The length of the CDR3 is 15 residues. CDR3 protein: CACSPADRAVYEQYF. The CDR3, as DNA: TGTGCCTGCAGTCCCGCGGACAGGGCTGTTTACGAGCAGTACTTC.

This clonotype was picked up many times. The CDR3 is CSARPGGDAYEQYF. CDR3 DNA: TGCAGTGCTAGACCTGGGGGGGACGCCTACGAGCAGTACTTC. This chain joins TRBV20-1 and TRBJ2-7; 7 nucleotides match TRBD2. Trimming took 2 bases from V and 2 from J; bases not matched to a gene: 6. CDR1 is DFQATT and CDR2 is SNEGSKA in the germline V gene (reference sequence). The CDR3 extends over 14 amino acids.

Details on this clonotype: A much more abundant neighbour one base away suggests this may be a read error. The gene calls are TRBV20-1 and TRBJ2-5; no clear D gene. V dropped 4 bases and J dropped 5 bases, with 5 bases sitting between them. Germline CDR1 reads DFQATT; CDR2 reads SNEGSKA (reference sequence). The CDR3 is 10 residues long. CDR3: CSATWETQYF. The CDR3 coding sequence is TGCAGTGCTACCTGGGAGACCCAGTACTTC.

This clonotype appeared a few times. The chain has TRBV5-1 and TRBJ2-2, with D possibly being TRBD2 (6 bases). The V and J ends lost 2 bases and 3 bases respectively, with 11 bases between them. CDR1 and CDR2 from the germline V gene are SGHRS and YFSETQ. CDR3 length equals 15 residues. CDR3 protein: CASSLERVDTGELFF. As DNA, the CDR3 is TGCGCCAGCAGCTTAGAGCGGGTGGACACCGGGGAGCTGTTTTTT.

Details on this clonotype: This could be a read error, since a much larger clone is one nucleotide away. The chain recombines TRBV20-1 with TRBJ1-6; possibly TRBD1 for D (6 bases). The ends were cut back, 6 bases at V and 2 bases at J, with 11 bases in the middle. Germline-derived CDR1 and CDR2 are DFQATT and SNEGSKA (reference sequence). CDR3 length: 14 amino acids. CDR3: CSANRVPYNSPLHF. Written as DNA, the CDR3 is TGCAGTGCCAACAGGGTCCCCTATAATTCACCCCTCCACTTT.

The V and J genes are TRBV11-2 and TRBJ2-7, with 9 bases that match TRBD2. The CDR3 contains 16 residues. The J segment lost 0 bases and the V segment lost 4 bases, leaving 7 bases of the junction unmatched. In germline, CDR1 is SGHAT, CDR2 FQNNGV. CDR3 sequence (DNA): TGTGCCAGCAGCTACGATCTAGCGGGGAGCTCCTACGAGCAGTACTTC. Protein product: CASSYDLAGSSYEQYF.

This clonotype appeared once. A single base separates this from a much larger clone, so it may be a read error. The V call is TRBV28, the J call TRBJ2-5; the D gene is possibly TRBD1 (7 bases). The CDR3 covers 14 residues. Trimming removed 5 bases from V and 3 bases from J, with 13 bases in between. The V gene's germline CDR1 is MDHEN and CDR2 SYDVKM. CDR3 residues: CASSGIRGEETQYF. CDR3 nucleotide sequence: TGTGCCAGCAGTGGAATCAGGGGGGAAGAGACCCAGTACTTC.

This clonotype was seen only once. CDR3 bases: TGTGCCAGCAGTTTAGGCGGGGCCTTCTACGAGCAGTACTTC. Translating gives CASSLGGAFYEQYF. The chain recombines TRBV12-3 or TRBV12-4 with TRBJ2-7, with D perhaps TRBD2 (6 bases). V was clipped by 1 base and J by 3 bases, with 10 bases between them. The length of the CDR3 is 14 residues.

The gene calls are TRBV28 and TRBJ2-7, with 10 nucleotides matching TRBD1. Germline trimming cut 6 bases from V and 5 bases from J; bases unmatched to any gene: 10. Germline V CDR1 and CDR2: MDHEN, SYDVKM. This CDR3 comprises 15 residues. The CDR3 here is CASSPRTGGGDEQYF. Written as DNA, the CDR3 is TGTGCCAGCAGCCCGAGGACAGGGGGGGGCGACGAGCAGTACTTC.

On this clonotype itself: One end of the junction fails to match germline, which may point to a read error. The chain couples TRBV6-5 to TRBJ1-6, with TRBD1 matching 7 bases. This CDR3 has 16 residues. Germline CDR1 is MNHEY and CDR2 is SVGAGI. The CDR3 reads CASSYSSTGWNWALRF. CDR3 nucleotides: TGTGCCAGCAGTTACTCATCGACAGGGTGGAATTGGGCGCTCCGCTTT.

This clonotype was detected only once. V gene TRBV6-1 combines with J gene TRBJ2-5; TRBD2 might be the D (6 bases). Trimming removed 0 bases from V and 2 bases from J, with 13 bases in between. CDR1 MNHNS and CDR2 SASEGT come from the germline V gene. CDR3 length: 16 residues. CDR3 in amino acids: CASSEAALGGQETQYF. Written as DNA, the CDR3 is TGTGCCAGCAGTGAAGCGGCGCTGGGGGGACAAGAGACCCAGTACTTC.

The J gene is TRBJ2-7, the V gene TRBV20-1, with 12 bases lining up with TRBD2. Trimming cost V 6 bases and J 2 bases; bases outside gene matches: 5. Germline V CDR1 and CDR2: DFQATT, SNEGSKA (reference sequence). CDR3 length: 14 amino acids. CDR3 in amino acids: CSARTSGTPYEQYF. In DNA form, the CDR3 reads TGCAGTGCAAGGACTAGCGGGACCCCCTACGAGCAGTACTTC.

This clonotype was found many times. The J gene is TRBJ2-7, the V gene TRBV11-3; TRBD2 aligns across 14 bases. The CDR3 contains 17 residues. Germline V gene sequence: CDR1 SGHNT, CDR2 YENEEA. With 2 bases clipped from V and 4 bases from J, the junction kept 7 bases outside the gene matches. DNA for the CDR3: TGTGCCAGCAGCTTAAAACGGACTAGCGGGAGGCTATACGAGCAGTACTTC. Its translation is CASSLKRTSGRLYEQYF.

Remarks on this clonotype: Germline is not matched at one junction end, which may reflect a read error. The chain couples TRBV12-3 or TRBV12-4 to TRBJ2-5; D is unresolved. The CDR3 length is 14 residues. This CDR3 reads CASSLVVSKETQYF. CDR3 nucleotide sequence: TGTGCCAGCAGCTTAGTAGTTTCCAAAGAGACCCAGTACTTC.

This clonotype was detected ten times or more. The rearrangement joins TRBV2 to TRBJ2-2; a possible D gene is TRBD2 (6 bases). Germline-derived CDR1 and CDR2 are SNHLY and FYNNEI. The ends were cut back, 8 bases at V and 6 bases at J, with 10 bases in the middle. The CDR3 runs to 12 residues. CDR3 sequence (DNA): TGTGCCAGCGAGGCGGGACCCGGGGAGCTGTTTTTT. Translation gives CASEAGPGELFF.

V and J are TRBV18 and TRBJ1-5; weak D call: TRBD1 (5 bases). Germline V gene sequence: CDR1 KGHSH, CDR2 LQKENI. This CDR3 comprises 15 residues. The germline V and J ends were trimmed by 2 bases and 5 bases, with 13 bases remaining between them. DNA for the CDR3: TGTGCCAGCTCACCAAAAGGGGCGCGGGATCAGCCCCAGCATTTT. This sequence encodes CASSPKGARDQPQHF.

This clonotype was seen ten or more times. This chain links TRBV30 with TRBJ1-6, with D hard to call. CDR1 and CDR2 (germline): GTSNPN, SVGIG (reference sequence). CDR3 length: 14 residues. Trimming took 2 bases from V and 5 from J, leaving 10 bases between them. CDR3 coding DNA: TGTGCCTGGAGTCGAGGGCAGGATAATTCACCCCTCCACTTT. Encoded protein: CAWSRGQDNSPLHF.

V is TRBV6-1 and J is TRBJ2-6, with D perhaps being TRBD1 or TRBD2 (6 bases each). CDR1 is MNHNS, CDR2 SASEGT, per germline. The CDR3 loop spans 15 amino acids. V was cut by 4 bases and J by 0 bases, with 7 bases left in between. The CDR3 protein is CASSGGASGANVLTF. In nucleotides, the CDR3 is TGTGCCAGCAGTGGGGGGGCCTCTGGGGCCAACGTCCTGACTTTC.

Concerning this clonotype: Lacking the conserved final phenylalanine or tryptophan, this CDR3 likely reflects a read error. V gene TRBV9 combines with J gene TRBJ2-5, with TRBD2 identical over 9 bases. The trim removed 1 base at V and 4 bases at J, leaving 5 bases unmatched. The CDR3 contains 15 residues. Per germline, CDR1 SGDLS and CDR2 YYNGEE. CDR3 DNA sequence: TGTGCCAGCAGCGTAACAGGACTAGCGCGAGAGACCCAGTACCTC. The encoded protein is CASSVTGLARETQYL.